This T cell receptor beta chain was recorded in a study of cytomegalovirus exposure and HLA in healthy donors. With 0 bases removed from V and 1 base from J, the gap between germline ends came to 9 bases. Per germline, CDR1 SGHTA and CDR2 FQGNSA. There are 15 residues in the CDR3. The PCR used 60 Vbeta and 13 Jbeta primers. TCRdb keeps only in-frame clones here, not all; method: immunoSEQ multiplex PCR. The table shows 200,000 to 250,000 clones, with over 80% occurring only once. As regards this clone: Antigen: not known.

Study-level results: Rates of TCR association differed by HLA locus in a later analysis, with DRB1 highest and HLA-C lowest. Cytomegalovirus status was reportedly diagnosed by the classifier with high sensitivity and specificity.

What was sequenced was PBMCs. This rearrangement joins TRBV7-2 to TRBJ1-1; no reliable D call. The source is a woman in her 40s in good health and CMV-seropositive. The CDR3 nucleotides read TGTGCCAGCAGCTTAGCGTTGTCAGGGAACACTGAAGCTTTCTTT. This sequence encodes CASSLALSGNTEAFF.